Here is one T cell receptor (beta chain) with its context. Its specificity is unknown. The germline V and J ends were trimmed by 11 bases and 5 bases, with 17 bases remaining between them. The CDR3 spans 14 residues. Germline-derived CDR1 and CDR2 are KGHDR and SFDVKD. RNA transcripts gave rise to amplified TCR beta CDR3 regions. A first-round RT-PCR of the TCR CDR3 used the HTBI primer set. TCRdb recomputed calls from the multiplex PCR reads with MiXCR, one row per CDR3 protein. The sample has 480,000 or so distinct CDR3 sequences; around 43% are singletons. The study based diagnoses on clinical symptoms, serum thyroxine and TRAb, thyroid ultrasound and orbital computed tomography. This sample was taken from a study of T cells in Graves' hyperthyroidism and ophthalmopathy. Whole-study findings and limits: Prediction of ophthalmopathy progression came a median around 7.1 months pre-onset. Most thyroid clonotypes expanded above 0.001 were also detected in blood.

J is TRBJ2-2 and V is TRBV24-1, with D perhaps matching TRBD1 (6 bases). Source material: peripheral blood or thyroid tissue (not recorded which). This clonotype originated in an adult woman with Graves' disease, either hyperthyroidism or ophthalmopathy (not recorded which). CDR3 in DNA: TGTGCCAGCAGCCTCCGACAGGTTACCGGGGAGCTGTTTTTT. The encoded protein is CASSLRQVTGELFF.